This T cell receptor beta chain was captured in a study of blood T cells in healthy people across ages. Study summary: Template switching captured about one barcoded beta molecule per two T cells. Study-wide results and caveats: In the absence of known donor CMV status, changes in expanded clonotypes were possibly confounded.

Primed by a sample-barcoded 5' primer and a J-beta primer mix, a second PCR proceeded for about 6 to 12 cycles. TCRdb redid the calling of the 5' RACE reads with MiXCR, one entry per CDR3 protein. The table lists under 2 million distinct CDR3 sequences, about 31% of them singletons. To note about this clonotype: What it recognizes is unknown.

Healthy Caucasian individuals from Russia aged roughly 6 to 90 served as donors. CDR3 length: 14 amino acids. Trimming took 0 bases from V and 6 from J, leaving 12 bases between them. Germline V gene data show CDR1 as SGHRS and CDR2 as YFSETQ. This chain joins TRBV5-1 and TRBJ1-2; D is unclear. The sequenced sample consisted of blood. This TCR derives from a woman aged 25 to 39 in good health. CDR3 protein: CASSLGGPGDGYTF. CDR3 coding DNA: TGCGCCAGCAGCTTGGGAGGGCCAGGTGATGGCTACACCTTC. Full variable domain (missing parts from reference TRBV5-1 and TRBJ1-2): KAGVTQTPRYLIKTRGQQVTLSCSPISGHRSVSWYQQTPGQGLQFLFEYFSETQRNKGNFPGRFSGRQFSNSRSEMNVSTLELGDSALYLCASSLGGPGDGYTFGSGTRLTVV.